This T cell receptor beta chain originates from a study of T cells of healthy individuals listed by TCRdb under 2018. Library method: 5' RACE. Sequencing took place on an Illumina MiSeq. In TCRdb, the public reads were trimmed at Q25 with fastp and aligned with MiXCR, with productive beta chains retained. Rows are combined by CDR3 protein, so each entry shows the most common genes and DNA. For this sample the table gives 95,000 to 100,000 distinct CDR3 sequences, of which 15% to 20% were detected only once. The ten largest clones capture about 6% of the sample. From its cysteine to its phenylalanine, the CDR3 spans 12 amino acids. Of the read, only the CDR3 DNA is kept; its 36 bases are in frame from base 1. The junction carries 9 bases between V and J, which are trimmed by 6 bases and 6 bases respectively. The germline V gene (reference sequence) gives CDR1 as SEHNR and CDR2 as FQNEAQ. In the case of this clonotype: Its recognized antigen is unknown. Base qualities were left out, and no much larger clone turns up one base away.

This clonotype was sampled from a human donor in good health. The chain employs TRBV7-9 and TRBJ2-1; the D gene cannot be named for sure. The DNA sequence is TGTGCCAGCAGACAAGATAGCAATGAGCAGTTCTTC. It encodes CASRQDSNEQFF.